The clone carrying this T cell receptor (beta chain) has just one count. This record belongs to a study of blood T cell repertoires in COVID-19. About the study: Some COVID-19 samples were acute and others convalescent; all came from the United States, Italy and Spain.

In terms of age and location, participants ranged from roughly 18 to 95 years and lived in approximately 24 US areas. Assignment of participants to cohorts was predicated upon participant-reported clinical history. Those designated as exposed participants met a COVID-19 case within 2 weeks before study entry. Sequenced by immunoSEQ multiplex PCR; TCRdb stores in-frame clones only, minus some. The profile shows approximately 190,000 clones, roughly 84% of them singletons. Trimming removed 6 bases from V and 5 bases from J; junction bases left unmatched: 8. The CDR3 sequence is 14 residues long. Germline values: CDR1 SGHVS, CDR2 FQNEAQ.

The chain recombines TRBV7-8 with TRBJ1-1, with 8 nucleotides matching TRBD1. The sequencing input was PBMCs or T cells enriched from blood (not recorded which). The source is a woman in her thirties who had been exposed to COVID-19. CDR3 sequence (DNA): TGTGCCAGCAGACCTACAGGGGGAGGGACTGAAGCTTTCTTT. This codes for CASRPTGGGTEAFF.